These T cell receptor beta chains were read from a single sample in a study of shared clonotypes between healthy human individuals. Profiling relied on immunoSEQ multiplex PCR, and the TCRdb table lists in-frame clones only, not all of them. The sample records 2 million to 2.5 million clones, 80% to 95% being singletons. Input material: naive CD4+ T cells from PBMCs. All receptors come from a man aged 18 to 35 in good health. Some clones in this sample may be carry-over from other donors' samples. Each CDR3 is given with its conserved first and last residue. The D gene is left open where the match is weak.

v_gene	j_gene	d_gene	CDR3nt	CDR3aa
TRBV5-1	TRBJ1-2	TRBD1	TGCGCCAGCAGCTGGACCGGGACAGGGGATGGCTACACCTTC	CASSWTGTGDGYTF
TRBV28	TRBJ1-2	-	TGTGCCAGCTTCAGGCGGGACTATGGCTACACCTTC	CASFRRDYGYTF
TRBV5-3	TRBJ2-1	TRBD2	TGTGCCAGAAGCCCCTGGGATTTTGGCGGGACTATTTACAATGAGCAGTTCTTC	CARSPWDFGGTIYNEQFF
TRBV4-3	TRBJ2-3	-	TGCGCCAGCAGCCAAGGGGCTAGCGGCACAGATACGCAGTATTTT	CASSQGASGTDTQYF
TRBV7-3	TRBJ2-5	TRBD1	TGTGCCAGCAGCAAGGGGGCGGGCCTCCAAGAGACCCAGTACTTC	CASSKGAGLQETQYF
TRBV21-1	TRBJ2-1	-	TGTGCCAGCACCTCTAGCGGGAGGTTTTCTTACAATGAGCAGTTCTTC	CASTSSGRFSYNEQFF
TRBV5-4	TRBJ2-3	TRBD2	TGTGCCAGCAGCTTGGAGCGGGGGGGCACAGATACGCAGTATTTT	CASSLERGGTDTQYF
TRBV7-2	TRBJ2-1	-	TGTGCCAGCAGCTTAGATAACTATTACAATGAGCAGTTCTTC	CASSLDNYYNEQFF
TRBV4-2	TRBJ2-7	TRBD2	TGTGCCAGCAGCCGCCCTGGAACTAGCGTCTACGAGCAGTACTTC	CASSRPGTSVYEQYF
TRBV28	TRBJ2-1	TRBD1	TGTGCCAGCAGCCCCAGGGGGCGAATAACCTCCAATGAGCAGTTCTTC	CASSPRGRITSNEQFF
TRBV5-1	TRBJ2-5	-	TGCGCCAGCAGCTTGGGGACAACTCAAGAGACCCAGTACTTC	CASSLGTTQETQYF
TRBV28	TRBJ2-7	-	TGTGCCAGCAGTTTAAATGGTGAAGGGTACGAGCAGTACTTC	CASSLNGEGYEQYF
TRBV27	TRBJ2-7	TRBD1	TGTGCCAGCAGTTTAGACAGGGGTAACGAGCAGTACTTC	CASSLDRGNEQYF
TRBV5-6	TRBJ1-2	TRBD1	TGTGCCAGCAGCCGGACAGGGCCTTATGGCTACACCTTC	CASSRTGPYGYTF
TRBV6-5	TRBJ1-1	-	TGTGCCAGCAGTCGACACCCTGGTGGCACTGAAGCTTTCTTT	CASSRHPGGTEAFF
TRBV18	TRBJ1-5	-	TGTGCCAGCTCACCAAACAGGCAACCCCTATACCTTCATTTT	CASSPNRQPLYLHF
TRBV9	TRBJ2-1	-	TGTGCCAGCAGCGTAGATCTGGGGGGCGAGCAGTTCTTC	CASSVDLGGEQFF
TRBV6-5	TRBJ1-1	-	TGTGCCAGCAATGGGAGGGTCGGCGGAGCTTTCTTT	CASNGRVGGAFF
TRBV18	TRBJ2-3	-	TGTGCCAGCTCACCACCGTTGCGACTCAACCTTAGCACAGATACGCAGTATTTT	CASSPPLRLNLSTDTQYF